Listed below are T cell receptor beta chains from one sample, sequenced in a study of blood T cell repertoires in COVID-19. The assay was immunoSEQ multiplex PCR, and TCRdb's table has in-frame clones only and misses some. The table includes 200,000 to 250,000 clones, roughly 84% detected once. Sequences were obtained from PBMCs or T cells enriched from blood (not recorded which). The origin of the receptors is a woman in her thirties or forties who had recovered from COVID-19. Both conserved end residues are part of each CDR3. The D gene is left open where the match is weak. Expanded clones get a size class; other rows say once, few or many, or leave the size out.

j_gene: TRBJ2-2; abundance: NA; v_gene: TRBV19; d_gene: NA; CDR3nt: TGTGCCAGTAGTATGTGGGAGACCGGGGAGCTGTTTTTT; CDR3aa: CASSMWETGELFF
j_gene: TRBJ2-3; abundance: NA; v_gene: TRBV6-2/TRBV6-3; d_gene: NA; CDR3nt: TGTGCCAGCAGTTACATCTACCGGGACTTTAACACAGATACGCAGTATTTT; CDR3aa: CASSYIYRDFNTDTQYF
j_gene: TRBJ1-2; abundance: NA; v_gene: TRBV3-1/TRBV3-2; d_gene: TRBD1; CDR3nt: TGTGCCAGCAGCCACCGGGACAGGGACAACTATGGCTACACCTTC; CDR3aa: CASSHRDRDNYGYTF
j_gene: TRBJ2-2; abundance: NA; v_gene: TRBV7-9; d_gene: NA; CDR3nt: TGTGCCAGCAGCCTCGTATCCGGGACCGGGGAGCTGTTTTTT; CDR3aa: CASSLVSGTGELFF
j_gene: TRBJ2-3; abundance: NA; v_gene: TRBV7-9; d_gene: NA; CDR3nt: TGTGCCAGCAGCTTTTGGGTAGAGGATCTCACAGATACGCAGTATTTT; CDR3aa: CASSFWVEDLTDTQYF
j_gene: TRBJ2-3; abundance: NA; v_gene: TRBV11-3; d_gene: TRBD1; CDR3nt: TGTGCCACCGGGGACAGGGGACAAGATACGCAGTATTTT; CDR3aa: CATGDRGQDTQYF
j_gene: TRBJ1-6; abundance: NA; v_gene: TRBV9; d_gene: NA; CDR3nt: TGTGCCAGCAGCCCCTCCGGCTCCTATAATTCACCCCTCCACTTT; CDR3aa: CASSPSGSYNSPLHF
j_gene: TRBJ2-1; abundance: NA; v_gene: TRBV5-1; d_gene: NA; CDR3nt: TGCGCCAGCAGCTTGGCGTACGGGAATGAGCAGTTCTTC; CDR3aa: CASSLAYGNEQFF
j_gene: TRBJ2-1; abundance: NA; v_gene: TRBV27; d_gene: TRBD2; CDR3nt: TGTGCCAGCAGTTTATCGGCCGGGACTAGCGGGAGTAGGCAGTACAATGAGCAGTTCTTC; CDR3aa: CASSLSAGTSGSRQYNEQFF
j_gene: TRBJ2-1; abundance: NA; v_gene: TRBV29-1; d_gene: NA; CDR3nt: TGCAGCGTGTGCCGGAGTGGCAATGAGCAGTTCTTC; CDR3aa: CSVCRSGNEQFF
j_gene: TRBJ1-2; abundance: NA; v_gene: TRBV5-1; d_gene: TRBD1; CDR3nt: TGCGCCAGCAGCCTCACAGGGGCAGGTGGCTACACCTTC; CDR3aa: CASSLTGAGGYTF
j_gene: TRBJ2-3; abundance: NA; v_gene: TRBV3-1/TRBV3-2; d_gene: TRBD1; CDR3nt: TGTGCCAGCAGCCCCCAAACAGGGGCCGATACGCAGTATTTT; CDR3aa: CASSPQTGADTQYF
j_gene: TRBJ1-5; abundance: NA; v_gene: TRBV19; d_gene: NA; CDR3nt: TGTGCCCTCTCTGCGGGGGGGGGCAATCAGCCCCAGCATTTT; CDR3aa: CALSAGGGNQPQHF
j_gene: TRBJ2-1; abundance: NA; v_gene: TRBV9; d_gene: NA; CDR3nt: TGTGCCAGCAGCGTAGAAAGCGACAATGAGCAGTTCTTC; CDR3aa: CASSVESDNEQFF
j_gene: TRBJ2-1; abundance: NA; v_gene: TRBV19; d_gene: NA; CDR3nt: TGTGCCAGTAGTATCATTCCCAATGAGCAGTTCTTC; CDR3aa: CASSIIPNEQFF
j_gene: TRBJ2-1; abundance: NA; v_gene: TRBV24-1; d_gene: TRBD2; CDR3nt: TGTGCCACCAGTGATCCGACTAGCGGGATTCGTTTCTTC; CDR3aa: CATSDPTSGIRFF
j_gene: TRBJ1-1; abundance: NA; v_gene: TRBV19; d_gene: NA; CDR3nt: TGTGCCAGTAGTATAGGGGGCAGACGAGGCACTGAAGCTTTCTTT; CDR3aa: CASSIGGRRGTEAFF
j_gene: TRBJ2-7; abundance: NA; v_gene: TRBV9; d_gene: NA; CDR3nt: TGTGCCAGCAGCGTAGGTTGGGGGCAGGGAATTTTGTACGAGCAGTACTTC; CDR3aa: CASSVGWGQGILYEQYF
j_gene: TRBJ1-4; abundance: NA; v_gene: TRBV30; d_gene: NA; CDR3nt: TGTGCCTGTACAGGGCCAACTAATGAAAAACTGTTTTTT; CDR3aa: CACTGPTNEKLFF
j_gene: TRBJ1-4; abundance: NA; v_gene: TRBV28; d_gene: NA; CDR3nt: TGTGCCAGCAGTCTCTACCCTACAGGGCCAACTAATGAAAAACTGTTTTTT; CDR3aa: CASSLYPTGPTNEKLFF
j_gene: TRBJ1-4; abundance: once; v_gene: TRBV20-1; d_gene: NA; CDR3nt: TGCAGTGCGGAAGAGCGCGAAAAACTGTTTTTT; CDR3aa: CSAEEREKLFF
j_gene: TRBJ1-2; abundance: once; v_gene: TRBV5-1; d_gene: TRBD1; CDR3nt: TGCGCCAGCAGCGCGACAGGGAGCGGCTATGGCTACACCTTC; CDR3aa: CASSATGSGYGYTF
j_gene: TRBJ1-5; abundance: many; v_gene: TRBV5-5; d_gene: NA; CDR3nt: TGTGCCAGCAGCTTAGCTAGCAATCAGCCCCAGCATTTT; CDR3aa: CASSLASNQPQHF
j_gene: TRBJ2-3; abundance: NA; v_gene: TRBV19; d_gene: TRBD2; CDR3nt: TGTGCCAGTAGTGGGGGTCCGGGACTAGCATTCACAGATACGCAGTATTTT; CDR3aa: CASSGGPGLAFTDTQYF
j_gene: TRBJ1-1; abundance: once; v_gene: TRBV19; d_gene: TRBD1; CDR3nt: TGTGCCAGTAGCTCCGGGACAGTGAACACTGAAGCTTTCTTT; CDR3aa: CASSSGTVNTEAFF
j_gene: TRBJ1-1; abundance: NA; v_gene: TRBV7-2; d_gene: TRBD1; CDR3nt: TGTGCCAGCAGCGGAGGGACAGCCACTGAAGCTTTCTTT; CDR3aa: CASSGGTATEAFF
j_gene: TRBJ1-5; abundance: NA; v_gene: TRBV20-1; d_gene: NA; CDR3nt: TGCAGTGCTAGTCTAGGAGGCTCCGATCAGCCCCAGCATTTT; CDR3aa: CSASLGGSDQPQHF
j_gene: TRBJ2-5; abundance: NA; v_gene: TRBV5-1; d_gene: NA; CDR3nt: TGCGCCAGCAGCTTGGTCCAGGGCGAGGAGACCCAGTACTTC; CDR3aa: CASSLVQGEETQYF
j_gene: TRBJ1-2; abundance: NA; v_gene: TRBV28; d_gene: TRBD1; CDR3nt: TGTGCCAGCAGTTTGCAGGGGGACTATGGCTACACCTTC; CDR3aa: CASSLQGDYGYTF
j_gene: TRBJ2-1; abundance: NA; v_gene: TRBV11-3; d_gene: TRBD1; CDR3nt: TGTGCCAGCAGCGTTCAGGGGGTCAATGAGCAGTTCTTC; CDR3aa: CASSVQGVNEQFF
j_gene: TRBJ1-4; abundance: NA; v_gene: TRBV19; d_gene: NA; CDR3nt: TGTGCCAGTACAGACCAAGGCGGGGAAAAACTGTTTTTT; CDR3aa: CASTDQGGEKLFF
j_gene: TRBJ2-1; abundance: NA; v_gene: TRBV2; d_gene: TRBD2; CDR3nt: TGTGCCAGCAGTCGGACTAGCGGGGACAATGAGCAGTTCTTC; CDR3aa: CASSRTSGDNEQFF
j_gene: TRBJ2-7; abundance: NA; v_gene: TRBV7-6; d_gene: NA; CDR3nt: TGTGCCAGCAGCCCGAGTCCGAGCTCGACTGAGCAGTACTTC; CDR3aa: CASSPSPSSTEQYF
j_gene: TRBJ1-5; abundance: NA; v_gene: TRBV3-1/TRBV3-2; d_gene: TRBD1; CDR3nt: TGTGCCAGCAGCCAACTTAGGGACAGGGGAGGGTATAGCAATCAGCCCCAGCATTTT; CDR3aa: CASSQLRDRGGYSNQPQHF
j_gene: TRBJ1-4; abundance: once; v_gene: TRBV7-2; d_gene: NA; CDR3nt: TGTGCCAGCACCCATTGGAACAGTAATGAAAAACTGTTTTTT; CDR3aa: CASTHWNSNEKLFF
j_gene: TRBJ2-1; abundance: NA; v_gene: TRBV5-8; d_gene: TRBD2; CDR3nt: TGTGCCAGCAGCTTGGGCCTAGCGGCCTACAATGAGCAGTTCTTC; CDR3aa: CASSLGLAAYNEQFF
j_gene: TRBJ2-1; abundance: NA; v_gene: TRBV11-3; d_gene: TRBD1; CDR3nt: TGTGCCAGCAGCTTATCTAGGGGGCCCGTTGAGCAGTTCTTC; CDR3aa: CASSLSRGPVEQFF
j_gene: TRBJ2-3; abundance: NA; v_gene: TRBV5-1; d_gene: TRBD2; CDR3nt: TGCGCCAGCAGCTTGGAGATCCTAGCGGGAGATACGCAGTATTTT; CDR3aa: CASSLEILAGDTQYF
j_gene: TRBJ1-1; abundance: NA; v_gene: TRBV6-5; d_gene: NA; CDR3nt: TGTGCCAGCCTTTCGGCACAGAAAGCTTTCTTT; CDR3aa: CASLSAQKAFF
j_gene: TRBJ1-1; abundance: NA; v_gene: TRBV7-2; d_gene: NA; CDR3nt: TGTGCCAGCAGCCCAGACGCGGGGCGGCACACTGAAGCTTTCTTT; CDR3aa: CASSPDAGRHTEAFF
j_gene: TRBJ1-6; abundance: NA; v_gene: TRBV7-3; d_gene: NA; CDR3nt: TGTGCCAGCAGCTCCGGCCCTCGGGCACCCCTCCACTTT; CDR3aa: CASSSGPRAPLHF
j_gene: TRBJ1-2; abundance: few; v_gene: TRBV3-1/TRBV3-2; d_gene: NA; CDR3nt: TGTGCCAGCAGCCAAGACAGGGCCACTATCTATGGCTACACCTTC; CDR3aa: CASSQDRATIYGYTF
j_gene: TRBJ2-7; abundance: NA; v_gene: TRBV9; d_gene: NA; CDR3nt: TGTGCCAGCAGCGTAGGGGACAAAGTATACGAGCAGTACTTC; CDR3aa: CASSVGDKVYEQYF
j_gene: TRBJ2-2; abundance: NA; v_gene: TRBV6-2/TRBV6-3; d_gene: TRBD1; CDR3nt: TGTGCCAGCAGTGACCTAACAGGGGAAAACGGGGAGCTGTTTTTT; CDR3aa: CASSDLTGENGELFF
j_gene: TRBJ1-5; abundance: NA; v_gene: TRBV30; d_gene: TRBD1; CDR3nt: TGTGCCTGGAGAGGGGACAGCCCCAATCAGCCCCAGCATTTT; CDR3aa: CAWRGDSPNQPQHF
j_gene: TRBJ2-7; abundance: NA; v_gene: TRBV2; d_gene: TRBD2; CDR3nt: TGTGCCAGCAGGGCGCCGGGGGGGGGCATTAACGAGCAGTACTTC; CDR3aa: CASRAPGGGINEQYF